The T cell receptor beta chain under discussion was sequenced for a study of neurological immune-mediated disorders. This clonotype was found many times. One entry per CDR3 protein results from TCRdb running MiXCR on the 5' RACE reads. The profile shows roughly 67,000 distinct CDR3 sequences, 3.5% to 4.5% of them singletons. CDR1 is SGHRS and CDR2 is YFSETQ in the germline V gene. V was pared by 1 base and J by 0 bases, with 1 base of the junction left unmatched. This CDR3 has 15 amino acids. The sample consisted of PBMCs. J is TRBJ2-1 and V is TRBV5-1; 7 bases are shared with TRBD1. The receptor was derived from a man between 45 and 60 years old with multiple sclerosis. The CDR3 coding sequence is TGCGCCAGCAGCTTGACAGGGGTCTCCTACAATGAGCAGTTCTTC. Amino acid sequence: CASSLTGVSYNEQFF. The variable domain in full, with the rest retrieved from reference TRBV5-1 and TRBJ2-1, is KAGVTQTPRYLIKTRGQQVTLSCSPISGHRSVSWYQQTPGQGLQFLFEYFSETQRNKGNFPGRFSGRQFSNSRSEMNVSTLELGDSALYLCASSLTGVSYNEQFFGPGTRLTVL.